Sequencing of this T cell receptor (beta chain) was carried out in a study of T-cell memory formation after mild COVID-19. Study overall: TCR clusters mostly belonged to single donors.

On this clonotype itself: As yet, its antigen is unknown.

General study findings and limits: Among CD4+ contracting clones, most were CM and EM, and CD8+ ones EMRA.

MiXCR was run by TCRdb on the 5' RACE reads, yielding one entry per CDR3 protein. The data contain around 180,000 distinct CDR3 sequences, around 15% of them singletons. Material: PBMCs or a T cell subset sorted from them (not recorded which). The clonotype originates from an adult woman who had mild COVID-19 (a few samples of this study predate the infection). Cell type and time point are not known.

The CDR3 region has the DNA TGTGCCAGCAGCTCGTTTAGCATAGACGGGGGAGAGACCCAGTACTTC. This codes for CASSSFSIDGGETQYF. This chain uses TRBV11-2 with TRBJ2-5, with D perhaps TRBD2 (6 bases). The V end lost 4 bases, the J end lost 4 bases, and 19 bases lay between the germline ends. This CDR3 comprises 16 residues. From germline, CDR1 is SGHAT and CDR2 FQNNGV.